This TCR beta chain was captured by sequencing in a study of identical twins. A single record per CDR3 protein comes from TCRdb applying MiXCR to the 5' RACE reads. The table lists hundreds of thousands of distinct CDR3 sequences, more than 9% of them singletons. This clonotype has only a few counts. The same data also contributed to another study, on yellow fever vaccine responses in identical twins.

This sequence was found in a woman under 30 in good health. The material sequenced was PBMCs.

The CDR3, as DNA: TGTGCCAGCCGCGTTTACGGGGGCGGTAATGAAAAACTGTTTTTT. This gives the protein CASRVYGGGNEKLFF. This chain joins TRBV11-2 and TRBJ1-4, with a tentative D call TRBD1 (6 bases). With 8 bases removed from V and 4 bases from J, the gap between germline ends came to 17 bases. The CDR3 runs to 15 residues. Germline CDR1 reads SGHAT; CDR2 reads FQNNGV.